The 17 T cell receptor beta chains below all came from one sample that was sequenced in a study of blood T cell repertoires in COVID-19. The protocol was immunoSEQ multiplex PCR, while the TCRdb copy is restricted to in-frame clones and leaves out a portion. The sample carries about 200,000 clones, 85% recorded once. The source material was PBMCs or T cells enriched from blood (not recorded which). These receptors were taken from a man between 40 and 49 years old who had recovered from COVID-19.

Of note for this clone: A read error may produce the germline difference seen at one junction end. This CDR3 is CASSLTGQGFNSVF. CDR3 in DNA: TGTGCCAGCAGCCTAACCGGACAGGGTTTTAACAGTGTCTTC. The chain has TRBV11-2 and TRBJ1-2; TRBD1 aligns across 8 bases. The CDR3 runs to 14 residues. Germline loops: CDR1 SGHAT, CDR2 FQNNGV.

The chain recombines TRBV21-1 with TRBJ2-2; whether TRBD2, the table's D call, matches the DNA was not checked. TRBV21-1 is described as a pseudogene. The CDR3 loop spans 16 amino acids. The CDR3 is CASSPGLARNTGELFF. The DNA for the CDR3 is TGTGCCAGCAGTCCCGGACTAGCGAGGAACACCGGGGAGCTGTTTTTT.

J is TRBJ1-4 and V is TRBV5-4; D possibly corresponds to TRBD1 (5 bases). Trimming pared 0 bases from V and 8 bases from J, leaving 11 bases between. The germline gives CDR1 SGHNT, CDR2 YYREEE (reference sequence). CDR3 size: 14 residues. The CDR3 DNA reads TGTGCCAGCAGCTTGGGAGGGGCGGGGGAAAAACTGTTTTTT. Translation: CASSLGGAGEKLFF.

V usage is TRBV5-1 and J usage is TRBJ1-3, with 7 bases aligning to TRBD1. The germline CDR1 and CDR2 sequences are SGHRS and YFSETQ. This CDR3 contains 16 residues. J gave up 0 bases and V 2 bases, and 5 bases lay outside the gene matches. CDR3 loop: CASSFASGGSGNTIYF. The DNA for the CDR3 is TGCGCCAGCAGCTTCGCCTCAGGGGGCTCTGGAAACACCATATATTTT.

The rearrangement links TRBV19 to TRBJ2-7; 7 bases align to TRBD1. Per germline, CDR1 LNHDA and CDR2 SQIVND (reference sequence). There are 14 residues in the CDR3. Unmatched junction bases numbered 5, after V lost 3 bases and J lost 3 bases. The CDR3 reads CASSIPGQVYEQYF. CDR3 DNA: TGTGCCAGTAGTATTCCCGGACAGGTCTACGAGCAGTACTTC.

As DNA, the CDR3 is TGCGCCAGCAGCTTGGATAGGGGGCAAGCTTTCTTT. Translated, it gives CASSLDRGQAFF. The rearrangement joins TRBV5-1 to TRBJ1-1, with 7 positions matching TRBD1. Trimming took 0 bases from V and 9 from J; bases not matched to a gene: 2. Per germline, CDR1 SGHRS and CDR2 YFSETQ. This CDR3 is 12 amino acids long.

The chain employs TRBV7-2 and TRBJ1-2, with TRBD1 matching over 7 bases. This CDR3 is 15 amino acids long. V shed 0 bases, J shed 4 bases, and the junction held 5 bases outside the gene matches. The V gene's germline CDR1 is SGHTA and CDR2 FQGNSA. The CDR3 sequence is CASSLARTGFYGYTF. CDR3 coding DNA: TGTGCCAGCAGCTTAGCCAGGACAGGATTCTATGGCTACACCTTC.

The chain joins TRBV28 to TRBJ2-3; 9 nucleotides match TRBD1. V was pared by 3 bases and J by 5 bases, with 6 bases of the junction left unmatched. The V gene's germline CDR1 is MDHEN and CDR2 SYDVKM. The CDR3 is 15 amino acids. DNA for the CDR3: TGTGCCAGCAGTTTCCTGACAGGGGGGGGAGATACGCAGTATTTT. This translates into CASSFLTGGGDTQYF.

The chain has TRBV7-9 and TRBJ1-1, with D perhaps TRBD1 (6 bases). This CDR3 region has 11 residues. V was clipped by 8 bases and J by 4 bases, with 8 bases between them. Germline loops: CDR1 SEHNR, CDR2 FQNEAQ (reference sequence). CDR3 sequence (DNA): TGTGCCAGCGGGGGCCGCACTGAAGCTTTCTTT. Protein sequence: CASGGRTEAFF.

CDR3 protein: CATSRNRQDYEQYF. The DNA for the CDR3 is TGTGCCACCAGCAGAAACCGACAGGACTACGAGCAGTACTTC. The gene calls are TRBV15 and TRBJ2-7; possible D gene TRBD1, 6 bases. CDR1 is LNHNV, CDR2 YYDKDF, per germline (reference sequence). Trimming pared 2 bases from V and 3 bases from J, leaving 11 bases between. The CDR3 contains 14 residues.

The gene calls are TRBV7-2 and TRBJ2-7; a weak D match, TRBD1 (5 bases). CDR3 size: 14 residues. Germline CDR1 is SGHTA and CDR2 is FQGNSA. Trimming left V 2 bases short and J 6 bases short, with 14 bases between. The CDR3 loop reads CASSLLGPRGEQYF. DNA for the CDR3: TGTGCCAGCAGCTTACTTGGGCCTAGGGGCGAGCAGTACTTC.

The chain combines TRBV7-2 with TRBJ2-7, with TRBD2 identical over 10 bases. V trimming: 4 bases; J trimming: 1 base; junction bases outside the gene matches: 1. The CDR3 has 14 amino acids. Germline V gives CDR1 SGHTA, CDR2 FQGNSA. The CDR3 spells CASSSAGGSYEQYF. For the CDR3, the DNA is TGTGCCAGCAGCTCAGCGGGAGGGTCCTACGAGCAGTACTTC. The full variable domain, with the rest looked up from reference TRBV7-2 and TRBJ2-7, is GAGVSQSPSNKVTEKGKDVELRCDPISGHTALYWYRQSLGQGLEFLIYFQGNSAPDKSGLPSDRFSAERTGGSVSTLTIQRTQQEDSAVYLCASSSAGGSYEQYFGPGTRLTVT.

The rearrangement joins TRBV15 to TRBJ1-2; possibly TRBD1 for D (5 bases). Trimming took off 5 bases at V and 4 bases at J, with 14 bases between the two ends. Germline CDR1 reads LNHNV; CDR2 reads YYDKDF (reference sequence). The CDR3 has 14 amino acids. In nucleotides, the CDR3 is TGTGCCACCAGCTCCGGGGGAACTTTCTATGGCTACACCTTC. Protein: CATSSGGTFYGYTF.

The gene calls are TRBV19 and TRBJ2-3; TRBD2 matches at 7 bases. The CDR3 has 14 residues. Looked up from germline, CDR1 is LNHDA and CDR2 is SQIVND (reference sequence). V lost 6 bases, J lost 2 bases, and 5 bases stayed unmatched. The CDR3 DNA reads as TGTGCCAGTAGAGCTAGCGGAATCACAGATACGCAGTATTTT. Residues: CASRASGITDTQYF.

The CDR3 sequence is CASSQEAGGLYEQYF. Here the CDR3 DNA reads TGCGCCAGCAGCCAAGAAGCGGGGGGCCTATACGAGCAGTACTTC. V usage is TRBV4-3 and J usage is TRBJ2-7; 9 bases line up with TRBD2. The CDR3 totals 15 residues. CDR1 and CDR2 (germline): LGHNA, YSLEER. After removal of 0 bases from V and 4 bases from J, the junction contained 4 bases not matched to a gene.

The rearrangement uses TRBV6-5 and TRBJ2-7; D perhaps matches TRBD2 (7 bases). V shed 2 bases and J shed 2 bases, with 13 bases lying between them. CDR1 is MNHEY, CDR2 SVGAGI, per germline. The CDR3 is made up of 15 amino acids. Written as DNA, the CDR3 is TGTGCCAGCAGTTACAGGGGGGACTACCCCTACGAGCAGTACTTC. Protein: CASSYRGDYPYEQYF.

This clone was seen a handful of times. The V call is TRBV18, the J call TRBJ2-3; no firm D call. The CDR3 is made up of 13 amino acids. Germline lookup yields CDR1 KGHSH and CDR2 LQKENI. V dropped 10 bases and J dropped 2 bases, with 13 bases sitting between them. The CDR3 coding sequence is TGTGCCACCTCCGTTAGTTCCACAGATACGCAGTATTTT. Translated, it gives CATSVSSTDTQYF.